This note documents a single T cell receptor (beta chain) sequence. Using immunoSEQ multiplex PCR, the repertoire was profiled, and TCRdb retains in-frame clones only, with some absent. The table shows roughly 62,000 clones, with roughly four fifths occurring only once. This CDR3 has 13 residues. The V end was cut by 3 bases, the J end by 4 bases, with 10 bases between. CDR1 and CDR2 from the germline V gene are SGHNT and YYREEE (reference sequence). This record belongs to a study of PD-L1 blockade in urothelial cancer. The genes are TRBV5-4 and TRBJ2-5, with a tentative D call TRBD1 (6 bases). This TCR derives from a man between 65 and 85 years old with urothelial cancer. Here the sequenced sample was PBMCs, taken around atezolizumab (anti-PD-L1) treatment. The DNA for the CDR3 is TGTGCCAGCAGCTATACAGGGTCAGAGACCCAGTACTTC. Translation gives CASSYTGSETQYF.